This T cell receptor beta chain was identified in a study of T cells in Graves' hyperthyroidism and ophthalmopathy. Study-level points and caveats: Ophthalmopathy prediction by the model preceded onset by a median approximately 6.1 months. Among clonotypes expanded in thyroid above 0.001, most were also found in blood.

This clonotype was seen repeatedly, ten times or more. Its antigen remains unknown. Germline CDR1 is SNHLY and CDR2 is FYNNEI. Trimming removed 4 bases from V and 5 bases from J, with 6 bases in between. The CDR3 contains 13 residues. Amplification targeted TCR beta CDR3 regions from RNA transcripts. HTBI primers were employed in a first-round RT-PCR of the TCR CDR3. One entry per CDR3 protein, called by TCRdb with MiXCR from the multiplex PCR reads. The data show about 400,000 distinct CDR3 sequences, with 14% to 15% seen just once and approximately 32% held by the top ten. The sample was blood. This rearrangement joins TRBV2 to TRBJ1-6; D remains unclear. This TCR was recovered from a young woman with Graves' hyperthyroidism. The CDR3 DNA reads TGTGCCAGCAGTGGGCAGAATAATTCACCCCTCCACTTT. Amino acid sequence: CASSGQNNSPLHF.